The next 11 T cell receptor beta chains were all read from a single sample in a study of molecular identifiers for immune sequencing clone quantification. TCRdb called the PCR reads again in MiXCR, with one record for every CDR3 protein. Among 550,000 to 750,000 distinct CDR3 sequences listed, 15% to 20% were seen once. The sequencing input was naive CD8+ T cells from blood, with Jurkat cell RNA spiked in. Specified subset: FACS-sorted CD8+CD4-CCR7+CD45RA+ naive T cells. The receptor set was obtained from a human donor in good health. Some libraries in this study had Jurkat cell RNA spiked in.

This clonotype was seen only a few times. The chain joins TRBV6-1 to TRBJ2-2, with a weak D call TRBD1 (5 bases). This CDR3 is built from 16 residues. Trimming stripped 8 bases from V and 6 bases from J, with 22 bases between. Germline CDR1 MNHNS, CDR2 SASEGT. CDR3 DNA: TGTGCCAGCCCAGGTCCTGGCAGGGAAGTTGCCGGGGAGCTGTTTTTT. Amino acid sequence: CASPGPGREVAGELFF.

This clonotype was observed many times. This chain uses TRBV7-9 with TRBJ2-7; 7 nucleotides align to TRBD1. The trim removed 4 bases at V and 3 bases at J, leaving 18 bases unmatched. The CDR3 has 18 amino acids. The germline V gene encodes CDR1 SEHNR and CDR2 FQNEAQ (reference sequence). The CDR3 bases are TGTGCCAGCAGCTCGCCCGAGCCGGGACAGCCCGCGGGCTACGAGCAGTACTTC. Translating gives CASSSPEPGQPAGYEQYF.

This clonotype was counted ten times or more. The chain recombines TRBV12-3 or TRBV12-4 with TRBJ2-3; D not resolved. This CDR3 region has 14 residues. Trimming pared 8 bases from V and 2 bases from J, leaving 14 bases between. CDR3 region: CASRRDSNTDTQYF. The CDR3 nucleotides read TGTGCCAGCCGCCGAGACTCCAACACAGATACGCAGTATTTT.

This clonotype was detected ten times or more. Here the CDR3 DNA reads TGTGCCAGCAGTCAAAAGGGGTTCAATCAGCCCCAGCATTTT. Translation: CASSQKGFNQPQHF. This sequence joins TRBV27 and TRBJ1-5; D is perhaps TRBD1 (5 bases). The CDR3 spans 14 residues. V shed 5 bases and J shed 3 bases, with 11 bases lying between them. The germline CDR1 and CDR2 sequences are MNHEY and SMNVEV (reference sequence).

This clonotype occurred many times. V is TRBV7-9 and J is TRBJ2-2; 7 positions agree with TRBD2. Trimming at V came to 3 bases and at J to 5 bases, leaving 6 bases not matched to a gene. This CDR3 has 15 amino acids. In germline, CDR1 is SEHNR, CDR2 FQNEAQ (reference sequence). In DNA form, the CDR3 reads TGTGCCAGCAGCTTCTATTCTAGCGGTACCGGGGAGCTGTTTTTT. Its protein product is CASSFYSSGTGELFF.

This clonotype appeared many times. J is TRBJ2-1 and V is TRBV27; 16 nucleotides align to TRBD2. Per germline, CDR1 MNHEY and CDR2 SMNVEV (reference sequence). The ends lost 3 bases at V and 9 bases at J; junction bases unmatched: 5. The CDR3 sequence is 16 residues long. CDR3 sequence reads: CASSLGGLAGGGEQFF. The CDR3 bases are TGTGCCAGCAGTTTGGGGGGACTAGCGGGAGGGGGTGAGCAGTTCTTC.

The CDR3 protein is CASSLVQAPSSYNEQFF. The CDR3 DNA follows: TGTGCCAGCAGCTTGGTGCAGGCCCCGTCCTCCTACAATGAGCAGTTCTTC. The gene calls are TRBV5-6 and TRBJ2-1; no reliable D call. The CDR3 loop spans 17 amino acids. Trimming pared 0 bases from V and 0 bases from J, leaving 13 bases between. Germline lookup yields CDR1 SGHDT and CDR2 YYEEEE.

Many counts were recorded for this clonotype. The rearrangement joins TRBV7-9 to TRBJ2-7; D remains unclear. Deletions cut 5 bases from V and 7 bases from J, with 9 bases between. Germline loops: CDR1 SEHNR, CDR2 FQNEAQ (reference sequence). The CDR3 covers 11 residues. The CDR3 DNA follows: TGTGCCAGCAGCCCCGATTGGGAGCAGTACTTC. It specifies CASSPDWEQYF.

This clonotype was recorded many times. V usage is TRBV2 and J usage is TRBJ1-1; D is unclear. CDR1 and CDR2 from the germline V gene are SNHLY and FYNNEI. Deletions cut 4 bases from V and 3 bases from J, with 18 bases between. The CDR3 has 16 residues. The CDR3 sequence is CASSVRFNSADTEAFF. CDR3 nucleotide sequence: TGTGCCAGCAGTGTTCGGTTCAACTCAGCGGACACTGAAGCTTTCTTT.

V usage is TRBV27 and J usage is TRBJ2-7; a weak D match, TRBD1 (5 bases). The CDR3 totals 16 residues. The germline V and J ends were trimmed by 2 bases and 3 bases, with 17 bases remaining between them. Germline CDR1 is MNHEY and CDR2 is SMNVEV (reference sequence). The CDR3 spells CASSLGAEHLYYEQYF. Written as DNA, the CDR3 is TGTGCCAGCAGTTTAGGGGCAGAACATCTTTACTACGAGCAGTACTTC.

This rearrangement joins TRBV27 to TRBJ2-7, with D tentatively TRBD1 (5 bases). V was pared by 6 bases and J by 5 bases, with 14 bases between. The CDR3 loop spans 13 amino acids. Germline lookup yields CDR1 MNHEY and CDR2 SMNVEV (reference sequence). The CDR3 bases are TGTGCCAGCAGCCCCAACCCCAGGGACGAGCAGTACTTC. This encodes CASSPNPRDEQYF.